What follows are 8 T cell receptor beta chains derived from one specimen sequenced in a study of long-term antiretroviral therapy in people with HIV. Sequencing relied on immunoSEQ assay v3.0, run at survey level. Profiling relied on immunoSEQ multiplex PCR, and the TCRdb table lists in-frame clones only, not all of them. The sample comprises 25,000 to 35,000 clones, over 70% of which are singletons, and 8.2% rests with the top ten. Sequences were derived from unsorted PBMCs, sampled 3.1 years after starting antiretroviral therapy. The receptor set was obtained from a woman between 45 and 60 years old with HIV.

This chain connects TRBV5-1 to TRBJ1-2, with TRBD1 matching over 7 bases. The junction had 2 bases not matched to a gene; V was cut back by 4 bases and J by 2 bases. This CDR3 comprises 13 residues. Germline CDR1 and CDR2: SGHRS and YFSETQ. As DNA, the CDR3 is TGCGCCAGCAGCGGGGGACAGAACTATGGCTACACCTTC. Protein sequence: CASSGGQNYGYTF.

The chain is built from TRBV5-1 and TRBJ1-2; 9 positions match TRBD1. Germline V gene lookup returns CDR1 SGHRS and CDR2 YFSETQ. After removal of 5 bases from V and 4 bases from J, the junction contained 3 bases not matched to a gene. CDR3 length: 13 amino acids. CDR3 sequence: CASRPDRGYGYTF. CDR3 bases: TGCGCCAGCAGACCGGACAGGGGCTATGGCTACACCTTC.

The V call is TRBV10-2, the J call TRBJ2-5; 11 bases fit TRBD1. CDR3 length equals 14 residues. Germline lookup yields CDR1 WSHSY and CDR2 SAAADI. Losses at the gene ends were 4 bases for V and 6 bases for J; bases not matched to a gene: 4. The CDR3: CASSGTGGSKTQYF. In DNA, the CDR3 is TGCGCCAGCAGTGGGACAGGGGGCTCAAAGACCCAGTACTTC.

J is TRBJ2-7 and V is TRBV5-1; D tentatively reads TRBD1 or TRBD2 (5 bases each). V gave up 2 bases and J gave up 4 bases, with 7 bases separating them. The length of the CDR3 is 12 residues. Germline V gene data show CDR1 as SGHRS and CDR2 as YFSETQ. CDR3 coding DNA: TGCGCCAGCAGCTTCGGGGCGTACGAGCAGTACTTC. It is translated as CASSFGAYEQYF.

V and J are TRBV30 and TRBJ2-5; 10 bases map to TRBD1. V lost 5 bases to trimming and J lost 5 bases; unmatched junction nucleotides: 2. The CDR3 totals 12 residues. CDR1 is GTSNPN and CDR2 is SVGIG in the germline V gene (reference sequence). In nucleotides, the CDR3 is TGTGCCTGGGACAGGGGGCCGGAGACCCAGTACTTC. Protein sequence: CAWDRGPETQYF.

This chain connects TRBV7-7 to TRBJ2-7; unclear D gene. Germline CDR1 reads SSHAT; CDR2 reads FNYEAQ (reference sequence). This CDR3 spans 13 amino acids. The V gene lost 6 bases and the J gene lost 5 bases, with 14 bases spanning the gap. CDR3 in amino acids: CASSLQRGDEQYF. The CDR3 DNA is TGTGCCAGCAGTTTACAACGTGGGGACGAGCAGTACTTC.

The chain recombines TRBV25-1 with TRBJ1-6, with 10 bases aligning to TRBD1. J gave up 3 bases and V 6 bases, and 5 bases lay outside the gene matches. CDR1 and CDR2 (germline): MGHDK, SYGVNS. The CDR3 contains 16 residues. The CDR3 region has the DNA TGTGCCAGCAGGAGACAGGGGGCCGACTATAATTCACCCCTCCACTTT. This translates into CASRRQGADYNSPLHF.

The genes are TRBV6-5 and TRBJ1-6, with D perhaps TRBD1 (5 bases). The V end was cut by 4 bases, the J end by 6 bases, with 10 bases between. CDR1 and CDR2 from the germline V gene are MNHEY and SVGAGI. There are 14 residues in the CDR3. The CDR3: CASSSGTRNSPLHF. In DNA, the CDR3 is TGTGCCAGCAGTTCAGGGACCCGTAATTCACCCCTCCACTTT.